The 16 T cell receptor beta chains below were found in one sample sequenced in a study of blood T cell repertoires in COVID-19. TCRdb's table, derived via immunoSEQ multiplex PCR, lists solely in-frame clones and lacks some. The sample holds roughly 160,000 clones; under 95% are singletons and the top ten take around 2.1%. Sequencing input: peripheral blood. The receptor source for this set is a man younger than 35 with acute or convalescent COVID-19.

J is TRBJ2-7 and V is TRBV7-9; 9 positions match TRBD1. The CDR3 is made up of 15 amino acids. Per the germline V gene, CDR1 is SEHNR and CDR2 is FQNEAQ (reference sequence). The junction had 8 bases not matched to a gene; V was cut back by 2 bases and J by 6 bases. CDR3 sequence: CASSLSGTGRLEQYF. The CDR3 bases are TGTGCCAGCAGCTTAAGTGGGACAGGGCGTCTCGAGCAGTACTTC.

About this clone: A much larger clone sits a single nucleotide away, making a read error possible. The V and J genes are TRBV6-2 or TRBV6-3 and TRBJ2-1, with D maybe TRBD1 (6 bases). The CDR3 covers 14 residues. V gave up 6 bases and J gave up 2 bases, with 11 bases separating them. Per germline, CDR1 MNHEY and CDR2 SVGEGT. CDR3 DNA: TGTGCCAGCAGCCGGGACACCCCCTACAATGAGCAGTTCTTC. Translation gives CASSRDTPYNEQFF.

The V and J genes are TRBV7-9 and TRBJ1-2; 7 positions agree with TRBD1. Unmatched junction bases numbered 10, after V lost 5 bases and J lost 4 bases. Germline V lookup: CDR1 SEHNR, CDR2 FQNEAQ (reference sequence). The CDR3 has 15 residues. The CDR3 DNA reads TGTGCCAGCAGCCCTGATAGGGACAGATCCTATGGCTACACCTTC. This codes for CASSPDRDRSYGYTF. The full variable domain, with the rest looked up from reference TRBV7-9 and TRBJ1-2, is DTGVSQNPRHKITKRGQNVTFRCDPISEHNRLYWYRQTLGQGPEFLTYFQNEAQLEKSRLLSDRFSAERPKGSFSTLEIQRTEQGDSAMYLCASSPDRDRSYGYTFGSGTRLTVV.

The chain links TRBV27 to TRBJ2-2; D is perhaps TRBD2 (6 bases). From germline, CDR1 is MNHEY and CDR2 SMNVEV (reference sequence). V lost 5 bases and J 0 bases, leaving 13 bases between the germline ends. This CDR3 contains 16 residues. CDR3 region: CASSTSPGANTGELFF. The CDR3 DNA is TGTGCCAGCAGTACAAGTCCGGGGGCGAACACCGGGGAGCTGTTTTTT.

V gene TRBV5-1 combines with J gene TRBJ1-1; tentatively, D is TRBD1 (6 bases). The CDR3 contains 13 residues. Trimming pared 1 base from V and 4 bases from J, leaving 8 bases between. From germline, CDR1 is SGHRS and CDR2 YFSETQ. The DNA for the CDR3 is TGCGCCAGCAGCTTGACAGGGACCACTGAAGCTTTCTTT. Translating it yields CASSLTGTTEAFF.

V is TRBV5-1 and J is TRBJ2-5; possible D gene TRBD1, 5 bases. Germline CDR1 reads SGHRS; CDR2 reads YFSETQ. The CDR3 runs 14 residues. V lost 0 bases, J lost 8 bases, and 14 bases lay in between. The CDR3 here is CASSLEGQGVTQYF. DNA for the CDR3: TGCGCCAGCAGCTTGGAGGGGCAGGGTGTTACCCAGTACTTC. The entire variable domain, with the rest obtained from reference TRBV5-1 and TRBJ2-5, is as follows: KAGVTQTPRYLIKTRGQQVTLSCSPISGHRSVSWYQQTPGQGLQFLFEYFSETQRNKGNFPGRFSGRQFSNSRSEMNVSTLELGDSALYLCASSLEGQGVTQYFGPGTRLLVL.

The genes are TRBV30 and TRBJ1-1, with 8 bases fitting TRBD1. With V trimmed by 4 bases and J by 1 base, 8 bases remained unmatched. The CDR3 spans 15 residues. The germline V gene has CDR1 GTSNPN and CDR2 SVGIG (reference sequence). Written as DNA, the CDR3 is TGTGCCTGGAAGGGCGACAGGGGCCAGAACACTGAAGCTTTCTTT. This gives the protein CAWKGDRGQNTEAFF. Supplemented by reference TRBV30 and TRBJ1-1, the full variable domain reads SQTIHQWPATLVQPVGSPLSLECTVEGTSNPNLYWYRQAAGRGLQLLFYSVGIGQISSEVPQNLSASRPQDRQFILSSKKLLLSDSGFYLCAWKGDRGQNTEAFFGQGTRLTVV.

The chain employs TRBV7-9 and TRBJ1-5; D not resolved. Germline V gene sequence: CDR1 SEHNR, CDR2 FQNEAQ (reference sequence). Trimming removed 0 bases at V and 4 bases at J, with 4 bases between. This CDR3 is built from 13 residues. The CDR3 nucleotides read TGTGCCAGCAGCTTAGCGGAGAATCAGCCCCAGCATTTT. This encodes CASSLAENQPQHF.

This chain uses TRBV19 with TRBJ1-2; D call uncertain. The V gene lost 5 bases and the J gene lost 8 bases, with 15 bases spanning the gap. There are 13 residues in the CDR3. Looked up from germline, CDR1 is LNHDA and CDR2 is SQIVND (reference sequence). In nucleotides, the CDR3 is TGTGCCAGTAGTCCGGGTCTTCCGAGCGGCTACACCTTC. Amino acid sequence: CASSPGLPSGYTF.

The V call is TRBV10-1, the J call TRBJ1-6; no firm D call. V lost 10 bases to trimming and J lost 11 bases, with 3 bases between them. The CDR3 consists of 8 residues. The germline CDR1 and CDR2 sequences are WNHNN and SYGVQD (reference sequence). The CDR3 DNA is TGCGCCACTGCACCCCTCCACTTT. It yields the protein CATAPLHF.

This clone was observed a single time. The chain combines TRBV5-5 with TRBJ1-2; 7 bases match TRBD1. In germline, CDR1 is SGHKS, CDR2 YYEKEE (reference sequence). V was pared by 4 bases and J by 5 bases, with 8 bases of the junction left unmatched. This CDR3 comprises 14 residues. CDR3 residues: CASSTRGTDYGYTF. CDR3 nucleotides: TGTGCCAGCAGCACTCGAGGGACAGATTATGGCTACACCTTC. Supplemented by reference TRBV5-5 and TRBJ1-2, the full variable domain reads DAGVTQSPTHLIKTRGQQVTLRCSPISGHKSVSWYQQVLGQGPQFIFQYYEKEERGRGNFPDRFSARQFPNYSSELNVNALLLGDSALYLCASSTRGTDYGYTFGSGTRLTVV.

The rearrangement links TRBV7-9 to TRBJ2-7; 7 positions match TRBD2. J gave up 0 bases and V 4 bases, and 3 bases lay outside the gene matches. The germline V gene has CDR1 SEHNR and CDR2 FQNEAQ (reference sequence). The CDR3 has 14 amino acids. CDR3 DNA sequence: TGTGCCAGCAGCTCCCGGGACTACTCCTACGAGCAGTACTTC. Its translation: CASSSRDYSYEQYF.

J is TRBJ1-1 and V is TRBV6-5, with D unresolved. Germline values: CDR1 MNHEY, CDR2 SVGAGI. The V end lost 4 bases, the J end lost 4 bases, and 4 bases lay between the germline ends. This CDR3 has 11 residues. CDR3 protein: CASSSGTEAFF. The CDR3 DNA follows: TGTGCCAGCAGTTCCGGCACTGAAGCTTTCTTT.

The chain recombines TRBV7-9 with TRBJ1-1; D is perhaps TRBD1 (6 bases). Trimming shortened V by 2 bases and J by 1 base, and 11 bases separated the two germline ends. Germline V gene sequence: CDR1 SEHNR, CDR2 FQNEAQ (reference sequence). The CDR3 contains 15 residues. Here the CDR3 reads CASSLQGMGNTEAFF. The CDR3 nucleotides read TGTGCCAGCAGCTTACAGGGGATGGGGAACACTGAAGCTTTCTTT.

This chain links TRBV27 with TRBJ1-1; no definite D call. The CDR3 sequence is 14 residues long. The germline V gene encodes CDR1 MNHEY and CDR2 SMNVEV (reference sequence). V dropped 1 base and J dropped 5 bases, with 11 bases sitting between them. CDR3 protein: CASSLYPSGTEAFF. The CDR3 DNA reads as TGTGCCAGCAGTTTATACCCTAGTGGGACTGAAGCTTTCTTT.

The rearrangement uses TRBV7-2 and TRBJ2-7; D not resolved. Germline loops: CDR1 SGHTA, CDR2 FQGNSA. Deletions cut 2 bases from V and 3 bases from J, with 14 bases between. The CDR3 sequence is 15 residues long. The CDR3: CASSLLGFRLYEQYF. CDR3 DNA sequence: TGTGCCAGCAGCTTACTAGGCTTTCGACTCTACGAGCAGTACTTC.